The T cell receptor (beta chain) described here comes from a study of blood T cell repertoires in COVID-19. Study in general: Italy, Spain and the United States were the sources of the convalescent and acute COVID-19 samples. PBMCs, B-cell-depleted T cells, or T cells were the source of the cDNA or gDNA that made up the material.

This clone appeared a single time. Authors' data handling: Estimation of nucleated cell counts was performed using reference gene primer amplification. Clones were sequenced by immunoSEQ multiplex PCR, and TCRdb holds only the in-frame ones, with some missing. V, J and clone size derive from that table, while D and trimming were established from the DNA sequence. The data show roughly 260,000 clones, more than 65% seen once. The germline V gene has CDR1 MDHEN and CDR2 SYDVKM. V lost 8 bases, J lost 3 bases, and 13 bases lay in between. The CDR3 contains 13 residues. V usage is TRBV28 and J usage is TRBJ1-2; D is unclear. What was sequenced was peripheral blood. This receptor was taken from a woman aged 40-49 years with active or convalescent COVID-19. DNA of the CDR3: TGTGCCAGCGGAGGGTCTACGGACTATGGCTACACCTTC. Its protein product is CASGGSTDYGYTF.